The clone carrying this T cell receptor beta chain came up many times. As yet, its antigen is unknown. This entry comes from a study of regulatory T cells in long-lasting Graves disease. Study-wide findings and caveats: Between persistent patients, fewer than 3,500 public clonotypes were shared, exceeding the 966 shared between new patients. Persistent Graves' patients showed less TCR diversity than newly diagnosed patients showed.

The V gene lost 3 bases and the J gene lost 8 bases, with 13 bases spanning the gap. From germline, CDR1 is MDHEN and CDR2 SYDVKM. This CDR3 spans 13 amino acids. Construction of TCR beta libraries relied on iRepertoire HTBI primers and on Arm-PCR targeting CDR3 regions. TCRdb called the multiplex PCR reads again in MiXCR, with one record for every CDR3 protein. The sample holds 200,000 to 250,000 distinct CDR3 sequences; roughly 18% are singletons and the top ten take approximately 12%. Time point defined: newly diagnosed GD, antithyroid drugs for less than 3 months. The TCR library was prepared using RNA isolated from PBMCs. The same data also contributed to another study, on T cells in Graves' hyperthyroidism and ophthalmopathy. Per that paper: The model identified upcoming ophthalmopathy a median approximately six months ahead of onset.

Source: peripheral blood mononuclear cells (PBMCs), taken at new diagnosis, from a patient treated with antithyroid drugs. The TCR comes from a woman aged 30 to 39 with Graves disease. V usage is TRBV28 and J usage is TRBJ1-2; perhaps TRBD1 as D (5 bases). The CDR3 is CASSFGGAKGYTF. In DNA, the CDR3 is TGTGCCAGCAGTTTTGGAGGGGCTAAAGGCTACACCTTC.